Each of the 10 T cell receptor beta chains below was sequenced from the same sample in a study of blood T cell repertoires in COVID-19. Data came from immunoSEQ multiplex PCR; TCRdb stores just in-frame clones and leaves some out. The data contain a few hundred thousand clones, around 91% of them singletons. Sequenced material: peripheral blood. Receptors originate from a woman between 35 and 50 years old with COVID-19, enrolled during active disease.

The rearrangement uses TRBV29-1 and TRBJ2-1, with 15 positions matching TRBD2. In germline, CDR1 is SQVTM, CDR2 ANQGSEA. CDR3 size: 18 residues. V trimming: 7 bases; J trimming: 5 bases; junction bases outside the gene matches: 15. DNA for the CDR3: TGCAGCGCTCAGACTGGACTAGCGGGAGGGCCTTCCCACAATGAGCAGTTCTTC. Protein product: CSAQTGLAGGPSHNEQFF.

This chain joins TRBV30 and TRBJ1-5; D is uncertain. CDR1 is GTSNPN, CDR2 SVGIG, per germline (reference sequence). The V end was cut by 0 bases, the J end by 3 bases, with 6 bases between. The CDR3 length is 13 residues. The CDR3 region is CAWSVDFNQPQHF. The CDR3 DNA sequence: TGTGCCTGGAGTGTTGACTTCAATCAGCCCCAGCATTTT.

This sequence joins TRBV6-5 and TRBJ1-1; D is perhaps TRBD1 (5 bases). The germline gives CDR1 MNHEY, CDR2 SVGAGI. V dropped 2 bases and J dropped 4 bases, with 11 bases sitting between them. This CDR3 region has 14 residues. The CDR3 DNA reads TGTGCCAGCAGTTACAAGAGGGGAGGCACTGAAGCTTTCTTT. It yields the protein CASSYKRGGTEAFF.

The chain links TRBV27 to TRBJ2-3; weak D call: TRBD2 (6 bases). Germline CDR1 and CDR2: MNHEY and SMNVEV (reference sequence). The CDR3 covers 15 residues. Trimming stripped 0 bases from V and 2 bases from J, with 9 bases between. CDR3 DNA sequence: TGTGCCAGCAGTTTATCGGAGGGATTCACAGATACGCAGTATTTT. This codes for CASSLSEGFTDTQYF.

J is TRBJ2-3 and V is TRBV7-3, with D uncertain. The CDR3 is made up of 13 amino acids. Trimming removed 2 bases at V and 2 bases at J, with 5 bases between. Germline assignment: CDR1 SGHTA and CDR2 FQGTGA. The CDR3 DNA sequence: TGTGCCAGCAGCTTAGACACCACAGATACGCAGTATTTT. This translates into CASSLDTTDTQYF.

This clone has only a few counts. The chain has TRBV28 and TRBJ1-6; 8 bases align to TRBD1. The CDR3 runs 17 residues. J was trimmed by 2 bases and V by 1 base; bases with no gene match: 4. Germline CDR1 MDHEN, CDR2 SYDVKM. For the CDR3, the DNA is TGTGCCAGCAGTTTATTGCAGGGGGCCACCTATAATTCACCCCTCCACTTT. This sequence encodes CASSLLQGATYNSPLHF.

The chain carries TRBV5-4 and TRBJ2-6, with 7 positions matching TRBD1. Germline V gene lookup returns CDR1 SGHNT and CDR2 YYREEE (reference sequence). The trim removed 5 bases at V and 0 bases at J, leaving 11 bases unmatched. The CDR3 is 18 amino acids. CDR3 region: CASRDPGRDSSGANVLTF. The CDR3 nucleotides read TGTGCCAGCAGAGATCCGGGACGGGACAGCTCTGGGGCCAACGTCCTGACTTTC.

V and J are TRBV19 and TRBJ2-3; a possible D gene is TRBD2 (5 bases). This CDR3 is 15 amino acids long. V lost 10 bases to trimming and J lost 2 bases, with 19 bases between them. Germline values: CDR1 LNHDA, CDR2 SQIVND (reference sequence). In DNA form, the CDR3 reads TGTGCCACCTCGCATCGGGGAGAAGACACAGATACGCAGTATTTT. Translation gives CATSHRGEDTDTQYF.

This chain joins TRBV19 and TRBJ1-5; D is unclear. Trimming removed 0 bases from V and 0 bases from J, with 15 bases in between. The CDR3 loop spans 18 amino acids. CDR1 and CDR2 (germline): LNHDA, SQIVND (reference sequence). CDR3 residues: CASSIDRDRRVSNQPQHF. The CDR3 DNA is TGTGCCAGTAGTATAGATCGGGATCGACGAGTTAGCAATCAGCCCCAGCATTTT. Together with reference TRBV19 and TRBJ1-5, the CDR3 gives the full variable domain: DGGITQSPKYLFRKEGQNVTLSCEQNLNHDAMYWYRQDPGQGLRLIYYSQIVNDFQKGDIAEGYSVSREKKESFPLTVTSAQKNPTAFYLCASSIDRDRRVSNQPQHFGDGTRLSIL.

This clone was picked up one time. The rearrangement uses TRBV9 and TRBJ2-1, with D maybe TRBD2 (6 bases). V was trimmed by 3 bases and J by 6 bases, leaving 31 bases between them. The CDR3 runs 20 residues. Germline V CDR1 and CDR2: SGDLS, YYNGEE. The CDR3, as DNA: TGTGCCAGCAGCGGAACCGGGCCCTTATTAGAGGGAGGAAATATCAATGAGCAGTTCTTC. Its protein product is CASSGTGPLLEGGNINEQFF. Looking up the rest from reference TRBV9 and TRBJ2-1 gives the full variable domain: DSGVTQTPKHLITATGQRVTLRCSPRSGDLSVYWYQQSLDQGLQFLIQYYNGEERAKGNILERFSAQQFPDLHSELNLSSLELGDSALYFCASSGTGPLLEGGNINEQFFGPGTRLTVL.